A single sample gave rise to the 25 T cell receptor beta chains below, sequenced in a study of cytomegalovirus exposure and HLA in healthy donors. The PCR employed 60 Vbeta primers together with 13 Jbeta primers. The table came from immunoSEQ multiplex PCR; TCRdb's copy has only in-frame clones and leaves some out. The sample holds 220,000 or so clones. Sample: PBMCs. Every receptor here comes from a girl aged 2-9 years in good health and CMV-seropositive.

The chain employs TRBV7-8 and TRBJ1-5, with 7 nucleotides matching TRBD1. The V and J ends lost 5 bases and 0 bases, in that order; junction bases with no gene match: 16. Germline V lookup: CDR1 SGHVS, CDR2 FQNEAQ. CDR3 length equals 19 residues. CDR3: CASSVYRDRALYSNQPQHF. CDR3 sequence (DNA): TGTGCCAGCAGCGTCTATCGGGACAGAGCTCTCTATAGCAATCAGCCCCAGCATTTT.

The chain recombines TRBV6-4 with TRBJ2-7; weak D call: TRBD1 (6 bases). This CDR3 contains 15 residues. V lost 2 bases to trimming and J lost 4 bases, with 15 bases between them. Germline V gives CDR1 MRHNA, CDR2 SNTAGT. The DNA for the CDR3 is TGTGCCAGCAGTGACGGGGACACTTGGAAATACGAGCAGTACTTC. This translates into CASSDGDTWKYEQYF.

The chain is built from TRBV28 and TRBJ2-3; possible D gene TRBD2, 6 bases. Trimming shortened V by 6 bases and J by 2 bases, and 15 bases separated the two germline ends. This CDR3 region has 15 residues. Germline loops: CDR1 MDHEN, CDR2 SYDVKM. In nucleotides, the CDR3 is TGTGCCAGCAGCTACTATAGCGGACCCACAGATACGCAGTATTTT. The encoded protein is CASSYYSGPTDTQYF.

The V and J genes are TRBV15 and TRBJ2-7; the match to TRBD1 covers 10 bases. This CDR3 is 14 amino acids long. Germline values: CDR1 LNHNV, CDR2 YYDKDF (reference sequence). J gave up 10 bases and V 0 bases, and 6 bases lay outside the gene matches. CDR3 nucleotides: TGTGCCACCAGCAGAGATCGGGACAGGGGAGGCCAGTACTTC. As protein: CATSRDRDRGGQYF.

V and J are TRBV28 and TRBJ1-5; 8 nucleotides match TRBD1. Germline V gene sequence: CDR1 MDHEN, CDR2 SYDVKM. The CDR3 extends over 15 amino acids. The V and J ends lost 7 bases and 5 bases, in that order; junction bases with no gene match: 10. The CDR3 loop is CASTLRDRIHQPQHF. CDR3 sequence (DNA): TGTGCCAGCACCCTCCGGGACAGGATACATCAGCCCCAGCATTTT.

This sequence joins TRBV13 and TRBJ2-7; 14 bases are a match to TRBD2. After removal of 5 bases from V and 2 bases from J, the junction contained 8 bases not matched to a gene. There are 17 residues in the CDR3. Germline CDR1 PRHDT, CDR2 FYEKMQ (reference sequence). CDR3 residues: CASSTGTSGSLAYEQYF. For the CDR3, the DNA is TGTGCCAGCAGCACCGGGACTAGCGGGAGCTTGGCCTACGAGCAGTACTTC.

The chain links TRBV29-1 to TRBJ2-1; TRBD2 matches at 14 bases. In germline, CDR1 is SQVTM, CDR2 ANQGSEA. V was pared by 1 base and J by 5 bases, with 4 bases of the junction left unmatched. The CDR3 loop spans 16 amino acids. CDR3 sequence (DNA): TGCAGCGTTGAAGGGGGACTAGCGGGAGCCAACAATGAGCAGTTCTTC. Amino acid sequence: CSVEGGLAGANNEQFF.

The chain couples TRBV28 to TRBJ2-7, with D perhaps matching TRBD1 (7 bases). Germline-derived CDR1 and CDR2 are MDHEN and SYDVKM. Trimming stripped 6 bases from V and 2 bases from J, with 17 bases between. CDR3 size: 15 residues. The CDR3 DNA reads TGTGCCAGCAGCCTTGGACAGGAGGGGACCTACGAGCAGTACTTC. Translation gives CASSLGQEGTYEQYF.

V and J are TRBV2 and TRBJ1-2; D is uncertain. CDR1 SNHLY and CDR2 FYNNEI come from the germline V gene. The V end was cut by 2 bases, the J end by 2 bases, with 6 bases between. The CDR3 is 13 amino acids. The CDR3: CASSEPENYGYTF. CDR3 DNA: TGTGCCAGCAGTGAACCGGAGAACTATGGCTACACCTTC.

V is TRBV4-1 and J is TRBJ1-1; D gene uncertain. V dropped 1 base and J dropped 7 bases, with 4 bases sitting between them. Germline V gene sequence: CDR1 MGHRA, CDR2 YSYEKL. This CDR3 has 11 residues. The CDR3 reads CASSQGDEAFF. The CDR3 DNA reads TGCGCCAGCAGCCAAGGAGATGAAGCTTTCTTT.

The chain links TRBV4-1 to TRBJ1-2; 9 bases match TRBD1. This CDR3 is built from 15 residues. The V gene's germline CDR1 is MGHRA and CDR2 YSYEKL. V lost 4 bases to trimming and J lost 10 bases; unmatched junction nucleotides: 13. The CDR3 sequence: CASSLQSGTGRYYTF. For the CDR3, the DNA is TGCGCCAGCAGCCTTCAATCCGGGACAGGGAGGTACTACACCTTC.

The chain has TRBV6-1 and TRBJ2-5; 7 nucleotides line up with TRBD2. The end of the DNA fits TRBJ2-7 better, so the J call may be wrong. This CDR3 region has 15 residues. CDR1 and CDR2 from the germline V gene are MNHNS and SASEGT. The CDR3 sequence is CATRAGGSPLYEQYF. The CDR3 coding sequence is TGTGCCACCAGGGCCGGCGGGAGTCCCCTCTACGAGCAGTACTTC.

CDR3 residues: CASSPTSGVYNEQFF. The CDR3 bases are TGTGCCAGCAGCCCGACTAGCGGGGTCTACAATGAGCAGTTCTTC. The V gene is TRBV11-1, the J gene TRBJ2-1; 11 bases agree with TRBD2. The CDR3 loop spans 15 amino acids. V dropped 5 bases and J dropped 3; count of bases not matched to a gene: 3. The germline V gene has CDR1 SGHAT and CDR2 FQDESV (reference sequence).

The chain uses TRBV11-2 and TRBJ2-2; 7 bases line up with TRBD2. CDR1 SGHAT and CDR2 FQNNGV come from the germline V gene. The CDR3 runs to 12 residues. V gave up 7 bases and J gave up 5 bases; unmatched junction bases: 1. CDR3 loop: CASNSGTGELFF. Written as DNA, the CDR3 is TGTGCCAGCAATAGCGGGACCGGGGAGCTGTTTTTT.

CDR3 loop: CASPGGGGAGEQFF. CDR3 DNA: TGTGCCAGCCCTGGGGGCGGGGGGGCCGGTGAGCAGTTCTTC. The V and J genes are TRBV7-9 and TRBJ2-1; 9 bases align to TRBD2. CDR1 SEHNR and CDR2 FQNEAQ come from the germline V gene (reference sequence). The length of the CDR3 is 14 residues. Trimming at V came to 8 bases and at J to 9 bases, leaving 11 bases not matched to a gene.

The chain employs TRBV28 and TRBJ2-7, with 8 bases fitting TRBD1. Germline CDR1 MDHEN, CDR2 SYDVKM. The junction had 10 bases not matched to a gene; V was cut back by 5 bases and J by 4 bases. The CDR3 loop spans 15 amino acids. CDR3 sequence reads: CASSGPGQGAYEQYF. The CDR3 DNA is TGTGCCAGCAGTGGGCCCGGACAGGGAGCTTACGAGCAGTACTTC.

The chain is built from TRBV6-5 and TRBJ2-3, with 9 bases identical to TRBD2. Germline CDR1 reads MNHEY; CDR2 reads SVGAGI. The CDR3 is 14 amino acids. After removal of 6 bases from V and 0 bases from J, the junction contained 1 base not matched to a gene. CDR3 sequence (DNA): TGTGCCAGCAGAGGACTAGCGAGCACAGATACGCAGTATTTT. It yields the protein CASRGLASTDTQYF.

The J gene is TRBJ2-7, the V gene TRBV5-4; 7 bases map to TRBD1. V lost 0 bases and J lost 3; bases outside the gene matches: 6. Germline loops: CDR1 SGHNT, CDR2 YYREEE (reference sequence). The CDR3 is 15 residues long. This CDR3 reads CASSLAGTASYEQYF. CDR3 DNA sequence: TGTGCCAGCAGCTTGGCTGGGACAGCCAGCTACGAGCAGTACTTC.

The J gene is TRBJ1-2, the V gene TRBV7-9, with D unresolved. Trimming shortened V by 6 bases and J by 6 bases, and 14 bases separated the two germline ends. This CDR3 spans 13 amino acids. Germline V gives CDR1 SEHNR, CDR2 FQNEAQ (reference sequence). The CDR3 DNA follows: TGTGCCAGCAGTAACCGGGAGTTGCATGGCTACACCTTC. Translating it yields CASSNRELHGYTF. Variable domain in full (rest from reference TRBV7-9 and TRBJ1-2): DTGVSQNPRHKITKRGQNVTFRCDPISEHNRLYWYRQTLGQGPEFLTYFQNEAQLEKSRLLSDRFSAERPKGSFSTLEIQRTEQGDSAMYLCASSNRELHGYTFGSGTRLTVV.

The CDR3 coding sequence is TGCGCCAGCAGCTCCAGGGGGACAGGGAGGGCCGGGGAGCTGTTTTTT. Amino acid sequence: CASSSRGTGRAGELFF. This chain links TRBV5-1 with TRBJ2-2, with TRBD1 matching over 9 bases. The CDR3 is made up of 16 amino acids. The germline CDR1 and CDR2 sequences are SGHRS and YFSETQ. With 3 bases clipped from V and 6 bases from J, the junction kept 9 bases outside the gene matches.

The V gene is TRBV13, the J gene TRBJ2-2, with TRBD2 matching over 9 bases. CDR3 size: 17 residues. V shed 0 bases, J shed 2 bases, and the junction held 4 bases outside the gene matches. Looked up from germline, CDR1 is PRHDT and CDR2 is FYEKMQ (reference sequence). The CDR3 reads CASSLGSGRGNTGELFF. CDR3 nucleotides: TGTGCCAGCAGCTTAGGTAGCGGGAGAGGAAACACCGGGGAGCTGTTTTTT.

The rearrangement joins TRBV11-2 to TRBJ2-7; D remains unclear. Between the trimmed V and J ends, which lost 4 bases and 2 bases, there was a span of 3 bases. The CDR3 length is 11 residues. In germline, CDR1 is SGHAT, CDR2 FQNNGV. DNA of the CDR3: TGTGCCAGCAGCTCAACCTACGAGCAGTACTTC. Translation gives CASSSTYEQYF. The full variable domain, its missing parts supplied by reference TRBV11-2 and TRBJ2-7, is EAGVAQSPRYKIIEKRQSVAFWCNPISGHATLYWYQQILGQGPKLLIQFQNNGVVDDSQLPKDRFSAERLKGVDSTLKIQPAKLEDSAVYLCASSSTYEQYFGPGTRLTVT.

This chain joins TRBV7-9 and TRBJ1-3; TRBD1 agrees at 7 bases. The CDR3 runs 16 residues. In germline, CDR1 is SEHNR, CDR2 FQNEAQ (reference sequence). The trim removed 5 bases at V and 0 bases at J, leaving 7 bases unmatched. CDR3 in DNA: TGTGCCAGCAGCCCGGGACAGCCGAGCTCTGGAAACACCATATATTTT. Its protein product is CASSPGQPSSGNTIYF.

The chain couples TRBV27 to TRBJ1-1; 7 bases fit TRBD1. CDR3 length: 16 amino acids. CDR1 and CDR2 from the germline V gene are MNHEY and SMNVEV (reference sequence). V lost 6 bases, J lost 5 bases, and 15 bases stayed unmatched. The CDR3 DNA sequence: TGTGCCAGCAGGCTATCGACAGGGATAGGATATACTGAAGCTTTCTTT. Its translation is CASRLSTGIGYTEAFF.

The chain links TRBV27 to TRBJ2-7; possibly TRBD1 for D (5 bases). CDR3 length equals 14 residues. The germline CDR1 and CDR2 sequences are MNHEY and SMNVEV (reference sequence). Trimming left V 5 bases short and J 1 base short, with 12 bases between. The DNA for the CDR3 is TGTGCCAGCAGTCCCCGGCAGGGATCCTACGAGCAGTACTTC. It codes for CASSPRQGSYEQYF.